These T cell receptor beta chains were read from a single sample in a study of T cells in Graves' hyperthyroidism and ophthalmopathy. Each CDR3 protein is one row after TCRdb ran MiXCR on the multiplex PCR reads. Seen here are 380,000 or so distinct CDR3 sequences, roughly 13% observed once, and the top ten hold about a fifth. The sample consisted of blood. The receptors originated from a man aged 25-45 years with Graves' hyperthyroidism that later progressed to Graves' ophthalmopathy. CDR3s include the opening cysteine and the closing phenylalanine or tryptophan. The order of the fields is J gene, clone size, D gene, V gene, CDR3 DNA, CDR3 protein. A D gene is named only where the DNA matches it firmly. Not every row has a clone size; where given, it reads once, few, many or a size class.

TRBJ1-2 many NA TRBV5-1 TGCGCCAGCAGCTTTGCGACCTATGGCTACACCTTC CASSFATYGYTF
TRBJ1-5 many NA TRBV2 TGTGCCAGCACACCCATAGAGGGGTTCTATCAGCCCCAGCATTTT CASTPIEGFYQPQHF
TRBJ1-4 few TRBD1 TRBV6-1 TGTGCCAGCAGTCCCGGGACAGGGGGCGCGAATGAAAAACTGTTTTTT CASSPGTGGANEKLFF
TRBJ2-7 many NA TRBV20-1 TGCAGTGCTAGAGATCCGAGGACGCCCGACGGGTACGAGCAGTACTTC CSARDPRTPDGYEQYF
TRBJ1-2 NA TRBD1 TRBV18 TGTGCCAGCTCCCCTACCGGGACAGGGGGGTTCGGCTACACCTTC CASSPTGTGGFGYTF
TRBJ1-2 many NA TRBV28 TGTGCCAGCAGTTTAGTCAGTAACTATGGCTACACCTTC CASSLVSNYGYTF
TRBJ2-1 many NA TRBV7-8 TGTGCCAGCAGCTTAGAAGGGGGTAGACTCCGCTCCTACAATGAGCAGTTCTTC CASSLEGGRLRSYNEQFF
TRBJ1-1 many NA TRBV12-3/TRBV12-4 TGTGCCAGCACCTTGAGGGAAGTCACTGAAGCTTTCTTT CASTLREVTEAFF
TRBJ2-2 many NA TRBV7-6 TGTGCCAGCAGCTTCGGGGTTGACACCGGGGAGCTGTTTTTT CASSFGVDTGELFF
TRBJ1-5 many NA TRBV20-1 TGCAGTGCTCAGGGGCGCATCAATCAGCCCCAGCATTTT CSAQGRINQPQHF
TRBJ2-4 many NA TRBV20-1 TGCAGTGCTAGAGCAGCGGAAAACATTCAGTACTTC CSARAAENIQYF
TRBJ1-1 few NA TRBV10-1 TGCGCCAGCAGTCCGGTAGGGGAGAACACTGAAGCTTTCTTT CASSPVGENTEAFF
TRBJ1-2 few TRBD1 TRBV30 TGTGCCTGGGGACCGGGGACAGTTACCAACTATGGCTACACCTTC CAWGPGTVTNYGYTF
TRBJ1-2 many TRBD1 TRBV11-2 TGTGCCAGCGGGACAGACTATGGCTACACCTTC CASGTDYGYTF
TRBJ2-6 NA TRBD1 TRBV7-9 TGTGCCAGCAGCTTAGGGACAGGGGGAACTGGGGCCAACGTCCTGACTTTC CASSLGTGGTGANVLTF
TRBJ1-2 many NA TRBV3-1 TGTGCCAGCAGCCAGGTTTCACCTCGAACCATTTATGGCTACACCTTC CASSQVSPRTIYGYTF
TRBJ2-6 NA NA TRBV2 TGTGCCATCGGAGGGTCTGGGGCCAACGTCCTGACTTTC CAIGGSGANVLTF
TRBJ2-7 NA NA TRBV18 TGTGCCAGCTCACTACGACAAAAGGAGGGTTACGGGCAGTACTTC CASSLRQKEGYGQYF
TRBJ1-1 few NA TRBV4-1 TGCGCCAGCAGCCACCCGGGGGGGCTGACTGAAGCTTTCTTT CASSHPGGLTEAFF
TRBJ2-3 many TRBD2 TRBV27 TGTGCCAGCAGTAGACTAGCGGGGGCTCGCACAGATACGCAGTATTTT CASSRLAGARTDTQYF
TRBJ2-3 NA TRBD1 TRBV2 TGTGCCAGCAGGGACAGGGAAACAGATACGCAGTATTTT CASRDRETDTQYF
TRBJ2-7 many NA TRBV16 TGTGCCAGCAGCCCCAAAAGGGTGAACCCCTCCTACGAGCAGTACTTC CASSPKRVNPSYEQYF
TRBJ2-3 NA NA TRBV9 TGTGCCAGCAGCTTGCTCCCCGGGAGCACAGATACGCAGTATTTT CASSLLPGSTDTQYF
TRBJ1-3 once NA TRBV11-2 TGTGCCAGCAGCTCTTATTTCTCTGTAGGAAACACCATATATTTT CASSSYFSVGNTIYF
TRBJ2-1 many TRBD2 TRBV2 TGTGCCAGTGGCCGGTCGCGGGGGGGCTTGGGGAATGAGCAGTTCTTC CASGRSRGGLGNEQFF
TRBJ1-2 NA TRBD1 TRBV30 TGTGCCTGGAGCAGAACCGGGACAGGGGGAAGAGGCTATGGCTACACCTTC CAWSRTGTGGRGYGYTF
TRBJ2-1 few TRBD2 TRBV4-1 TGCGCCAGTTTAGCGGGGGACTACAATGAGCAGTTCTTC CASLAGDYNEQFF
TRBJ2-3 few NA TRBV2 TGTGCCAGCGCTCGGAGGGGAGGAGATACGCAGTATTTT CASARRGGDTQYF
TRBJ1-2 few NA TRBV18 TGTGCCAGCTCACCCCCTAGAGGCTACACCTTC CASSPPRGYTF
TRBJ1-6 many NA TRBV27 TGTGCCAGCACCCTCTTGGGACGGTATAATTCACCCCTCCACTTT CASTLLGRYNSPLHF
TRBJ2-5 many TRBD2 TRBV20-1 TGCAGTGCAGAGGGACTAGCGGGGGACGATCAAGAGACCCAGTACTTC CSAEGLAGDDQETQYF
TRBJ1-1 NA NA TRBV9 TGTACCAGCAGCAACCCCCGCACGGCGGACACTGAAGCTTTCTTT CTSSNPRTADTEAFF
TRBJ2-2 NA TRBD2 TRBV5-1 TGCGCCAGCAGCCTAGGATTACTAGCGGGGGGGACGAAAACCGGGGAGCTGTTTTTT CASSLGLLAGGTKTGELFF